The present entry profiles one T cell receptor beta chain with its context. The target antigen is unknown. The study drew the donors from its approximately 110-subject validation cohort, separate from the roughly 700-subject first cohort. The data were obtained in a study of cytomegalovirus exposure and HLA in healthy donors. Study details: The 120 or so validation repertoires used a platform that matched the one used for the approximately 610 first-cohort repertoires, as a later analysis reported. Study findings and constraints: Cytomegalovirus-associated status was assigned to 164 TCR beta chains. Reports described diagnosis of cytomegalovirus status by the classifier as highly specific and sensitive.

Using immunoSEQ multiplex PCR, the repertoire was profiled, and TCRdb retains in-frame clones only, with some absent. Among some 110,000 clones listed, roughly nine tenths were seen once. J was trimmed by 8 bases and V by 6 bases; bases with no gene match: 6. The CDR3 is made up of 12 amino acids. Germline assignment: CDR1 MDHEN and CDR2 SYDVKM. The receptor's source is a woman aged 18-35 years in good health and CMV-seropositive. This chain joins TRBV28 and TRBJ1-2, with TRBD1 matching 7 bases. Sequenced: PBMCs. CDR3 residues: CASSRIGGGYTF. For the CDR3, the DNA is TGTGCCAGCAGCCGGATAGGGGGCGGCTACACCTTC.